The rows below give T cell receptor beta chains drawn from one sample of a study of blood T cell repertoires in COVID-19. The method was immunoSEQ multiplex PCR; TCRdb's version includes in-frame clones alone and lacks a portion of them. There are some 31,000 clones in the sample; 93% occur only once, and approximately 4.7% lies in the top ten. Sequences were obtained from peripheral blood. All receptors derive from a human donor in a cohort sampled during active COVID-19. Each CDR3 is given without its conserved first and last residue. Clone size appears in some rows only: once, few, many, or a class for an expanded clone.

>once|TRBV6-5|TRBJ2-6
ASRSSPGANVLT
>-|TRBV7-6|TRBJ1-1
ASSSLEFDEAF
>-|TRBV27|TRBJ2-7
ASSLSPPEYEQY
>-|TRBV20-1|TRBJ1-1
SATGQGKAF
>once|TRBV5-1|TRBJ1-3
ASSPGQAASGNTIY
>-|TRBV12-5|TRBJ2-7
ASGLGLGGYEQY
>-|TRBV5-6|TRBJ1-1
ASSLFGTELNTEAF
>-|TRBV5-8|TRBJ1-4
ASSLRDTVNEKLF
>-|TRBV9|TRBJ2-1
ASSTRTGPGGNEQF
>once|TRBV2|TRBJ2-5
ASRTTEETQY
>-|TRBV20-1|TRBJ1-1
SARLGQEAF
>-|TRBV4-1|TRBJ2-1
ATPGTRKEQF
>-|TRBV28|TRBJ1-3
ASSWGRASWGSGNTIY
>-|TRBV15|TRBJ2-5
ATSSVGLAGQETQY
>-|TRBV6-4|TRBJ2-1
ASSSSGSYNEQF
>once|TRBV4-1|TRBJ1-6
ASSQQGFSNSPLH
>-|TRBV4-1|TRBJ2-1
ASSQTSNSYNEQF
>-|TRBV18|TRBJ2-7
ASSPPARVDEQY
>-|TRBV28|TRBJ2-1
ASSKAGSYNEQF
>-|TRBV7-9|TRBJ2-7
ASSLAQGGFYEQY
>-|TRBV19|TRBJ2-1
ASMGGRTGNEQF
>-|TRBV11-2|TRBJ2-7
ASSFIDRGYEQY
>-|TRBV5-1|TRBJ1-3
ASSSLEGGNTIY
>-|TRBV6-2/TRBV6-3|TRBJ1-1
ASSYSSADTEAF
>-|TRBV2|TRBJ2-1
ASRRGGPSEQF
>-|TRBV18|TRBJ2-5
ASSPGTGVETQY
>-|TRBV7-6|TRBJ1-5
ASRAGGTDHSNQPQH
>once|TRBV7-2|TRBJ1-4
ASSPWSQGIEEKLF
>-|TRBV2|TRBJ1-6
ASSESREVNSPLH
>-|TRBV7-9|TRBJ1-2
ASFLPGSNYGYT
>-|TRBV5-4|TRBJ2-5
ASSPTGGQETQY
>-|TRBV7-2|TRBJ1-5
ASSFRDQPQH
>once|TRBV7-7|TRBJ2-5
ASSLIGAGASQETQY
>-|TRBV7-8|TRBJ1-6
ASSSPPLH
>few|TRBV6-5|TRBJ2-3
ASIRQGEPTQY
>once|TRBV2|TRBJ2-2
ASSEPRLAANTGELF
>-|TRBV4-2|TRBJ2-5
ASSQDGTGVWETQY
>-|TRBV9|TRBJ1-4
ASGLGQGYATNEKLF
>-|TRBV5-1|TRBJ1-6
ASSLDGYNSPLH
>-|TRBV4-1|TRBJ2-1
ASSLYPLAGGRGEQF
>-|TRBV4-1|TRBJ2-5
ASSQDPTPSGRETQY
>-|TRBV19|TRBJ2-1
ASSHRDNSYNEQF
>-|TRBV2|TRBJ1-1
ASSEEAGEAF
>-|TRBV18|TRBJ1-1
ASSPPSGRGAEAF
>-|TRBV18|TRBJ2-2
ASSPRETGELF
>-|TRBV15|TRBJ2-7
ATSRGFGTTEQY
>-|TRBV4-1|TRBJ1-2
ASSQAQGPIYGYT
>-|TRBV28|TRBJ2-7
ASSPQTSGRAPQY
>-|TRBV19|TRBJ1-1
ASSPKGTVNTEAF
>-|TRBV30|TRBJ1-2
AWSLLRRGRNYGYT
>few|TRBV4-1|TRBJ1-1
ASSQGNTEAF
>-|TRBV5-1|TRBJ2-7
ASSLAGSPPYEQY
>-|TRBV27|TRBJ1-1
ASSFRGGTEAF
>-|TRBV29-1|TRBJ1-2
SVASGTGGYGYT
>-|TRBV24-1|TRBJ2-1
ATSGTGRYEQF
>-|TRBV7-9|TRBJ2-2
ASSLALAGPGELF
>-|TRBV5-4|TRBJ1-5
ASSLAPGGSQPQH
>once|TRBV4-1|TRBJ2-5
ASSHQTGHGLAGRQETQY
>-|TRBV12-3/TRBV12-4|TRBJ1-5
ASSQDRGQPQH
>-|TRBV7-6|TRBJ2-1
ASSSLSGLAGGNEQF